The rows below give T cell receptor beta chains drawn from one sample of a study of a mutant IDH1 vaccine in newly diagnosed glioma. The protocol was immunoSEQ multiplex PCR, while the TCRdb copy is restricted to in-frame clones and leaves out a portion. The sample lists about 34,000 clones; around 80% were seen once. Sequencing used peripheral blood mononuclear cells (PBMCs), obtained from a glioma patient treated with radiotherapy, temozolomide or both. These receptors were collected from a man in his fifties or sixties with glioma. Some clones in this sample may be carry-over from other donors' samples. The CDR3 runs from the conserved cysteine through the conserved F or W. The order of the fields is J gene, V gene, clone size, D gene, CDR3 DNA, CDR3 protein. D genes are given only for firm matches. Rows may omit the clone size; those that give it use once, few, many or a size class.

TRBJ1-1 | TRBV2 | once | NA | TGTGCCAGCACCCCGACAGACGTGAACACTGAAGCTTTCTTT | CASTPTDVNTEAFF
TRBJ2-1 | TRBV7-6 | NA | NA | TGTGCCAGCAGCTCAAGGGAGGAGCAGTTCTTC | CASSSREEQFF
TRBJ1-5 | TRBV6-5 | NA | NA | TGTGCCAGCAGTTACGGGCGGACGGGAGGCAAGCCCCAGCATTTT | CASSYGRTGGKPQHF
TRBJ1-5 | TRBV6-1 | NA | NA | TGTGCCAGCATCCAGGGGAGTCAGCCCCAGCATTTT | CASIQGSQPQHF
TRBJ2-2 | TRBV15 | NA | TRBD2 | TGTGCCACCAGCAGAGATCCGGCTAGCGGGGACCCCGGGGAGCTGTTTTTT | CATSRDPASGDPGELFF
TRBJ2-4 | TRBV5-6 | NA | NA | TGTGCCAGCAGCTTGCGTCTAGCTCGGGAAATAGCCAAAAACATTCAGTACTTC | CASSLRLAREIAKNIQYF
TRBJ2-5 | TRBV5-8 | once | NA | TGTGCCAGCAGCTTGGGGGCAGAGGAGACCCAGTACTTC | CASSLGAEETQYF
TRBJ2-7 | TRBV29-1 | NA | TRBD1 | TGCAGCGTTGAAGTAGGGACAGGGAATTACGAGCAGTACTTC | CSVEVGTGNYEQYF
TRBJ2-3 | TRBV5-1 | NA | NA | TGCGCCAGCCACGATGGACAAAGCACAGATACGCAGTATTTT | CASHDGQSTDTQYF
TRBJ1-2 | TRBV19 | NA | NA | TGTGCCAGTAGTCTTCAGAATATGGAGGGGCGAATCTATGGCTACACCTTC | CASSLQNMEGRIYGYTF
TRBJ1-5 | TRBV19 | few | TRBD1 | TGTGCCAGTAGCAGGACAGGGAGCAATCAGCCCCAGCATTTT | CASSRTGSNQPQHF
TRBJ2-7 | TRBV7-9 | NA | NA | TGTGCCAGCAGCGGGGGTCCCCCCTACGAGCAGTACTTC | CASSGGPPYEQYF
TRBJ2-2 | TRBV7-3 | NA | TRBD2 | TGTGCCAGCAGCCACGGGGTAGCGGGGGGGATCCCCGGGGAGCTGTTTTTT | CASSHGVAGGIPGELFF
TRBJ2-2 | TRBV5-4 | NA | TRBD2 | TGTGCCAGCAGCTTGGGGGGCAGTAGCGGGGGGACCGGGGAGCTGTTTTTT | CASSLGGSSGGTGELFF
TRBJ1-1 | TRBV5-1 | NA | NA | TGCGCCAGCAGCTATGGGACCACTGAAGCTTTCTTT | CASSYGTTEAFF
TRBJ2-6 | TRBV19 | NA | TRBD2 | TGTGCCAGTAACCCTAGGGAGGGCATTCTGTCTGGGGCCAACGTCCTGACTTTC | CASNPREGILSGANVLTF
TRBJ1-1 | TRBV5-4 | few | NA | TGTGCCAGCAGCTTGAACGTCGGGGAAGCTTTCTTT | CASSLNVGEAFF
TRBJ1-3 | TRBV27 | NA | NA | TGTGCCAGCAGTTCTACCGGGACGGATGGAAACACCATATATTTT | CASSSTGTDGNTIYF
TRBJ2-7 | TRBV29-1 | NA | TRBD1 | TGCAGCGTTGTTCCGGGACAGGGGCCCAACGAGCAGTACTTC | CSVVPGQGPNEQYF
TRBJ2-3 | TRBV2 | few | NA | TGTGCCAGCAGCACCTCGGGGACAACGGGCACAGATACGCAGTATTTT | CASSTSGTTGTDTQYF
TRBJ2-7 | TRBV27 | NA | NA | TGTGCCAGCAGTCCGTTCCAGGGATCGGTCTACGAGCAGTACTTC | CASSPFQGSVYEQYF
TRBJ1-5 | TRBV4-1 | few | NA | TGCGCCAGCAGCCAAGGGTTCGATCAGCCCCAGCATTTT | CASSQGFDQPQHF
TRBJ1-2 | TRBV7-8 | NA | NA | TGTGCCAGCAGCTTAGAAACTACAGAGCGCCTAATCCTACTCTATGGCTACACCTTC | CASSLETTERLILLYGYTF
TRBJ1-1 | TRBV11-1 | NA | TRBD1 | TGTGCCAGCAGCTTGACAGGGAGGGCTGAAGCTTTCTTT | CASSLTGRAEAFF
TRBJ2-1 | TRBV6-1 | NA | TRBD2 | TGTGCCAGCAGTGAAGGGGGGGAGGGAAGGGATGAGCAGTTCTTC | CASSEGGEGRDEQFF
TRBJ2-1 | TRBV14 | NA | TRBD1 | TGTGCCAGCAGCCGTCTCCCTGACAGGGGCAATGAGCAGTTCTTC | CASSRLPDRGNEQFF
TRBJ1-1 | TRBV20-1 | few | NA | TGCAGTGCTAGTGCTGAAAGTGAAGCTTTCTTT | CSASAESEAFF
TRBJ2-5 | TRBV6-1 | NA | NA | TGTGCCAGCAGTGAAGCAAGGAAAAGGGAGACCCAGTACTTC | CASSEARKRETQYF
TRBJ1-4 | TRBV6-1 | NA | NA | TGTGCCGGGGGGCGGGAACCTAATGAAAAACTGTTTTTT | CAGGREPNEKLFF
TRBJ2-3 | TRBV30 | NA | NA | TGTGCCTGGAGTCCTGGGGGGGGGCTTAATACGCAGTATTTT | CAWSPGGGLNTQYF
TRBJ1-2 | TRBV5-1 | few | NA | TGCGCCAGCAGCTTGGGAGGGGGTCTCGATGGCTACACCTTC | CASSLGGGLDGYTF
TRBJ2-3 | TRBV9 | NA | NA | TGTGCCAGCAGCGTAGTGGCGGCCCCCACAGATACGCAGTATTTT | CASSVVAAPTDTQYF
TRBJ2-7 | TRBV25-1 | NA | NA | TGTGCCAGCAGTATTCAGGACTCCTACGAGCAGTACTTC | CASSIQDSYEQYF
TRBJ1-2 | TRBV6-6 | NA | NA | TGTGCCAGCATAGGGAGCGGCTACACCTTC | CASIGSGYTF
TRBJ1-2 | TRBV6-5 | NA | NA | TGTGCCAGCCACCGAGGGGGGTTCGACTATGGCTACACCTTC | CASHRGGFDYGYTF
TRBJ2-7 | TRBV29-1 | NA | TRBD2 | TGCAGCGTTGAAGGACTAGCGGGGCATCCCTACGAGCAGTACTTC | CSVEGLAGHPYEQYF
TRBJ2-1 | TRBV7-2 | NA | NA | TGTGCCAGCAGCGCTGGACAAGAATACAATGAGCAGTTCTTC | CASSAGQEYNEQFF
TRBJ2-2 | TRBV10-3 | NA | NA | TGTGCCATCAGTGATCTGATCGCGAACACCGGGGAGCTGTTTTTT | CAISDLIANTGELFF
TRBJ1-6 | TRBV2 | NA | NA | TGTGCCAGCAGGGACAGCTCACCCCTCCACTTT | CASRDSSPLHF
TRBJ1-1 | TRBV2 | NA | NA | TGTGCCAGCAGGTCTGGAGGGGCTGAAGCTTTCTTT | CASRSGGAEAFF
TRBJ1-1 | TRBV19 | NA | NA | TGTGCCAGTAGTCTTCTCCTAAAGGGACACCGGAACACTGAAGCTTTCTTT | CASSLLLKGHRNTEAFF
TRBJ2-1 | TRBV6-6 | NA | NA | TGTGCCAGCAGTTACGGGGACGTGATCAATGAGCAGTTCTTC | CASSYGDVINEQFF
TRBJ2-1 | TRBV13 | NA | TRBD1 | TGTGCCAGCAGCTCCCTCGGACAGGGCTCGCACAATGAGCAGTTCTTC | CASSSLGQGSHNEQFF
TRBJ2-5 | TRBV2 | NA | NA | TGTGCCAGCAATTCCCAGGGGGTAGCGGGGAAAGAGACCCAGTACTTC | CASNSQGVAGKETQYF
TRBJ2-3 | TRBV11-3 | NA | NA | TGTGCCAGCAGCTTCGGCCCCCGGGAGATCGGCACAGATACGCAGTATTTT | CASSFGPREIGTDTQYF
TRBJ2-7 | TRBV18 | NA | TRBD1 | TGTGCCAGCTCACCCCCCTACAGGGGGCATTCCTACGAGCAGTACTTC | CASSPPYRGHSYEQYF